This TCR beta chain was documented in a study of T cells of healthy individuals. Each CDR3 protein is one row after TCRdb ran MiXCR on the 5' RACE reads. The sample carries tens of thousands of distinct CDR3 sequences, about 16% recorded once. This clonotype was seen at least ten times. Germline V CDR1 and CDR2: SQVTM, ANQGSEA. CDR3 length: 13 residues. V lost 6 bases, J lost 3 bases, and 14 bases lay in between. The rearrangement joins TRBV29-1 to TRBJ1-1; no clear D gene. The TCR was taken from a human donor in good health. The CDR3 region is CSVQQPGDTEAFF. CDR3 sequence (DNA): TGCAGCGTGCAACAACCCGGGGACACTGAAGCTTTCTTT.